This TCR beta chain was retrieved from a study of CD8 T cells in Susac syndrome. It was with random hexamers that roughly 0.45 to 1 ug RNA was reverse transcribed. The method of amplification for TCR beta CDR3 was immunoSEQ multiplex PCR, covering 54 Vbeta and 13 Jbeta. From the immunoSEQ multiplex PCR reads, TCRdb called clonotypes with MiXCR, one entry per CDR3 protein. In the table there are approximately 110,000 distinct CDR3 sequences, about 94% of which are singletons. In its sample, this clonotype was seen once. Between the trimmed V and J ends, which lost 3 bases and 2 bases, there was a span of 13 bases. The germline V gene has CDR1 DFQATT and CDR2 SNEGSKA (reference sequence). CDR3 length equals 14 residues. The sequenced target, TCR beta, came from blood CD8+ and CD4+ T cells. FACS enriched CD8+ TEMRA cells, while bulk CD8+ and CD4+ were negatively isolated.

What was sequenced was CD4+ T cells from PBMCs. The chain employs TRBV20-1 and TRBJ1-1; no firm D call. The receptor comes from a human donor in good health. As DNA, the CDR3 is TGCAGTGCTAGGACGGGCAGAAGAAACACTGAAGCTTTCTTT. This sequence encodes CSARTGRRNTEAFF.